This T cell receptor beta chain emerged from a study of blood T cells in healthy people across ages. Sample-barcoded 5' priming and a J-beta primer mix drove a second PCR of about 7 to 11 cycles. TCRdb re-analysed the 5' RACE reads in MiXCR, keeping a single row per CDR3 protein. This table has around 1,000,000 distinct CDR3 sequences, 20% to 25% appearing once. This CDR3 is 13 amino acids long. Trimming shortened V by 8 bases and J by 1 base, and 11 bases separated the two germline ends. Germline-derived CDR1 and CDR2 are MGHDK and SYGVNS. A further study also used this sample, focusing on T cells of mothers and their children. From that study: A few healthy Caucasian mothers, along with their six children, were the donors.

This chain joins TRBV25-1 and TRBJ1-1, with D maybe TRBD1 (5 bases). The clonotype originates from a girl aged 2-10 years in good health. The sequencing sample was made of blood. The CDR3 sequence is CASGLQGNTEAFF. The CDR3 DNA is TGTGCCAGCGGGTTGCAGGGGAACACTGAAGCTTTCTTT.